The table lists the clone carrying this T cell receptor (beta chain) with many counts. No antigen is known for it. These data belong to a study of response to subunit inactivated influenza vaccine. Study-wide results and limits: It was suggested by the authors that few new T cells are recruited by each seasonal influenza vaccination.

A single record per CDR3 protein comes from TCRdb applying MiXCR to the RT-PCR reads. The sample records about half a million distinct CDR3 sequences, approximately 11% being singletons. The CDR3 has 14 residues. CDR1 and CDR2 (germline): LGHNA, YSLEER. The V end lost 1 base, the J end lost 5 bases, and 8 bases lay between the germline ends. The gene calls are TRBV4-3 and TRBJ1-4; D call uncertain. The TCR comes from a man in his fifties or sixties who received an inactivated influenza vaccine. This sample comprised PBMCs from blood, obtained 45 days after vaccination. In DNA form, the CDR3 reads TGCGCCAGCAGCCAAGCCGGGAGGAATGAAAAACTGTTTTTT. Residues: CASSQAGRNEKLFF.